This is a list of T cell receptor beta chains from one sample in a study of patients and donors after allogeneic stem cell transplantation. One entry per CDR3 protein results from TCRdb running MiXCR on the RT-PCR reads. The sample holds some 200,000 distinct CDR3 sequences, more than 35% seen once. The sample was blood, either unsorted or a sorted T cell fraction (not recorded which). These receptors were obtained from a human donor who was either an allogeneic HSCT recipient or a stem cell or donor lymphocyte infusion donor (not recorded which). It is not recorded whose cells these are; they may come from a transplant donor. Both conserved end residues are part of each CDR3. Each record gives: clone size, D gene, J gene, V gene, CDR3 protein, CDR3 DNA. D genes are given only for firm matches. Clone sizes are given selectively: once, few, many, or a class where the clone is expanded.

- | TRBD1 | TRBJ1-1 | TRBV12-3/TRBV12-4 | CASSTQGVGTEAFF | TGTGCCAGCAGTACTCAGGGGGTAGGGACTGAAGCTTTCTTT
- | - | TRBJ2-4 | TRBV13 | CASSPADFKNIQYF | TGTGCCAGCAGCCCCGCTGATTTCAAAAACATTCAGTACTTC
few | - | TRBJ1-2 | TRBV7-3 | CASSLRVRVAGYTF | TGTGCCAGCAGCTTGCGGGTGAGAGTGGCTGGCTACACCTTC
- | - | TRBJ2-2 | TRBV24-1 | CATSDFRRWGSEANTGELFF | TGTGCCACCAGTGATTTCCGGCGATGGGGTAGCGAAGCGAACACCGGGGAGCTGTTTTTT
- | - | TRBJ1-1 | TRBV29-1 | CSAMSEGYTEAFF | TGCAGCGCGATGTCAGAGGGCTACACTGAAGCTTTCTTT
few | - | TRBJ1-1 | TRBV4-1 | CASSQIPGQAFF | TGCGCCAGCAGCCAAATACCGGGACAAGCTTTCTTT
few | - | TRBJ2-7 | TRBV10-2 | CASSDRSAGYEQYF | TGCGCCAGCAGTGATAGGTCAGCCGGCTACGAGCAGTACTTC
- | - | TRBJ2-2 | TRBV5-1 | CASSFQPANTGELFF | TGCGCCAGCAGTTTTCAACCGGCGAACACCGGGGAGCTGTTTTTT
few | - | TRBJ1-1 | TRBV29-1 | CSAVWNTEAFF | TGCAGCGCCGTCTGGAATACTGAAGCTTTCTTT
- | TRBD2 | TRBJ2-1 | TRBV12-3/TRBV12-4 | CASNLYPGRPYNEQFF | TGTGCCAGCAACCTATACCCCGGGAGGCCCTACAATGAGCAGTTCTTC
- | - | TRBJ2-7 | TRBV6-2/TRBV6-3 | CATRDRDLFSYEQYF | TGTGCCACCCGCGATAGGGACTTGTTCTCCTACGAGCAGTACTTC
once | - | TRBJ2-7 | TRBV10-3 | CAISGRTYEQYF | TGTGCCATCAGTGGCAGGACCTACGAGCAGTACTTC
- | - | TRBJ2-1 | TRBV29-1 | CSVPHGDNEQFF | TGCAGCGTCCCTCACGGGGACAATGAGCAGTTCTTC
few | - | TRBJ1-4 | TRBV7-8 | CASSLKDTGKLFF | TGTGCCAGCAGCTTAAAGGACACTGGAAAACTGTTTTTT
- | - | TRBJ2-3 | TRBV21-1 | CASSKDLQTETDTQYF | TGTGCCAGCAGCAAAGATTTACAGACGGAAACAGATACGCAGTATTTT
- | - | TRBJ2-5 | TRBV29-1 | CSVDESGGEETQYF | TGCAGCGTTGATGAAAGCGGAGGGGAAGAGACCCAGTACTTC
- | - | TRBJ1-1 | TRBV7-2 | CASSGTTEAFF | TGTGCCAGCAGCGGGACCACTGAAGCTTTCTTT
- | - | TRBJ2-3 | TRBV7-2 | CASSRAETDTQYF | TGTGCCAGCAGCCGAGCTGAAACAGATACGCAGTATTTT
once | - | TRBJ2-1 | TRBV11-2 | CASSPTKGYNEQFF | TGTGCCAGCAGCCCCACGAAGGGCTACAATGAGCAGTTCTTC
- | - | TRBJ1-5 | TRBV29-1 | CSVSFRGNQPQHF | TGCAGCGTTAGTTTCAGGGGCAATCAGCCCCAGCATTTT
- | TRBD1 | TRBJ2-1 | TRBV18 | CASSQLRQGSYNEQFF | TGTGCCAGCTCACAACTAAGACAGGGTTCCTACAATGAGCAGTTCTTC
- | - | TRBJ1-5 | TRBV7-2 | CASSSQGQPQHF | TGTGCCAGCAGCTCACAGGGTCAGCCCCAGCATTTT
- | - | TRBJ1-5 | TRBV20-1 | CSAQARGNQPQHF | TGCAGTGCCCAGGCCCGAGGCAATCAGCCCCAGCATTTT
many | - | TRBJ2-1 | TRBV19 | CASSIDLVDEQFF | TGTGCCAGTAGTATCGACCTAGTCGATGAGCAGTTCTTC
- | - | TRBJ2-7 | TRBV7-9 | CASSLHGGTDEQYF | TGTGCCAGCAGCTTACACGGAGGAACCGACGAGCAGTACTTC
few | - | TRBJ1-2 | TRBV27 | CASSLRGNDGYTF | TGTGCCAGCAGTTTGAGAGGGAATGATGGCTACACCTTC
- | TRBD2 | TRBJ2-2 | TRBV19 | CASRLLAGANTGELFF | TGTGCCAGTAGACTTCTAGCGGGAGCGAACACCGGGGAGCTGTTTTTT
many | TRBD1 | TRBJ1-5 | TRBV12-3/TRBV12-4 | CASRNRGPNQPQHF | TGTGCCAGCAGGAACAGGGGACCCAATCAGCCCCAGCATTTT
many | - | TRBJ2-5 | TRBV3-1 | CASSIPLAPQETQYF | TGTGCCAGCAGCATCCCTCTGGCGCCCCAAGAGACCCAGTACTTC
- | TRBD2 | TRBJ2-6 | TRBV15 | CATSRKLAANSGANVLTF | TGTGCCACCAGCAGAAAGCTAGCGGCCAACTCTGGGGCCAACGTCCTGACTTTC
few | - | TRBJ2-7 | TRBV16 | CASSQSATYYEQYF | TGTGCCAGCAGCCAATCGGCGACTTACTACGAGCAGTACTTC
- | - | TRBJ1-3 | TRBV7-9 | CASSALRTRSGNTIYF | TGTGCCAGCAGCGCCTTGAGGACCCGCTCTGGAAACACCATATATTTT
- | - | TRBJ1-2 | TRBV25-1 | CASSASLGSANYGYTF | TGTGCCAGCAGTGCTTCCTTGGGCAGCGCTAACTATGGCTACACCTTC
- | - | TRBJ2-2 | TRBV20-1 | CSARDHGRQSANTGELFF | TGCAGTGCTAGAGATCACGGGCGTCAGTCCGCGAACACCGGGGAGCTGTTTTTT
- | - | TRBJ1-2 | TRBV3-1 | CASSQFGAGRGYTF | TGTGCCAGCAGCCAATTTGGGGCGGGGCGCGGCTACACCTTC
- | - | TRBJ2-1 | TRBV5-6 | CASSFRTLSYNEQFF | TGTGCCAGCAGCTTTAGGACTCTCTCCTACAATGAGCAGTTCTTC
many | - | TRBJ1-1 | TRBV12-3/TRBV12-4 | CASSLGAGKTEAFF | TGTGCCAGCAGTTTGGGAGCGGGGAAGACTGAAGCTTTCTTT
few | - | TRBJ1-2 | TRBV6-2/TRBV6-3 | CASSPRDRPYGYTF | TGTGCCAGCAGTCCTAGAGACAGACCCTATGGCTACACCTTC
- | - | TRBJ2-1 | TRBV28 | CASSFSQIPPSEQFF | TGTGCCAGCAGTTTTAGTCAGATACCCCCGAGTGAGCAGTTCTTC
once | - | TRBJ2-7 | TRBV6-5 | CASRDGSYEQYF | TGTGCCAGCAGGGACGGGAGCTACGAGCAGTACTTC
- | TRBD2 | TRBJ2-2 | TRBV19 | CASRPLTAGGYTGELFF | TGTGCCAGTCGACCTCTGACCGCGGGAGGCTACACCGGGGAGCTGTTTTTT
few | - | TRBJ1-1 | TRBV4-3 | CASSGRGNTEAFF | TGCGCCAGCAGCGGCCGGGGGAACACTGAAGCTTTCTTT
- | TRBD2 | TRBJ2-1 | TRBV5-1 | CASNKVAGGYNEQFF | TGCGCCAGCAATAAAGTAGCGGGAGGTTACAATGAGCAGTTCTTC
few | - | TRBJ1-2 | TRBV7-9 | CASSLGEGDYGYTF | TGTGCCAGCAGCTTAGGCGAGGGAGACTATGGCTACACCTTC
few | TRBD2 | TRBJ2-7 | TRBV2 | CASSEVLAGGYYEQYF | TGTGCCAGCAGTGAGGTCCTAGCGGGAGGCTATTACGAGCAGTACTTC
few | - | TRBJ1-4 | TRBV6-5 | CASTPRGVSNEKLFF | TGTGCCAGCACCCCGAGGGGAGTTTCTAATGAAAAACTGTTTTTT
- | - | TRBJ2-1 | TRBV12-3/TRBV12-4 | CASISGDNEQFF | TGTGCCAGCATCAGTGGGGACAATGAGCAGTTCTTC
- | - | TRBJ1-3 | TRBV6-6 | CASSYLGTGNTIYF | TGTGCCAGCAGTTACTTAGGGACAGGAAACACCATATATTTT
- | TRBD1 | TRBJ1-1 | TRBV6-5 | CASSRTGAAEAFF | TGTGCCAGCAGCAGGACAGGTGCCGCTGAAGCTTTCTTT
- | - | TRBJ1-3 | TRBV29-1 | CSVETRSGIAGNTIYF | TGCAGCGTTGAAACTCGGTCAGGGATTGCTGGAAACACCATATATTTT
few | - | TRBJ1-2 | TRBV5-6 | CASSLGPSGYGYTF | TGTGCCAGCAGCTTGGGCCCTTCCGGCTATGGCTACACCTTC
- | TRBD1 | TRBJ1-5 | TRBV6-2/TRBV6-3 | CASSRSGGQGQPQHF | TGTGCCAGCAGTCGCTCAGGGGGCCAGGGTCAGCCCCAGCATTTT
few | - | TRBJ1-1 | TRBV28 | CASSSHTEAFF | TGTGCCAGCAGTTCCCACACTGAAGCTTTCTTT
- | TRBD2 | TRBJ2-1 | TRBV11-3 | CASSKSGLAGGAYNEQFF | TGTGCCAGCAGCAAATCGGGACTAGCGGGAGGGGCCTACAATGAGCAGTTCTTC
- | - | TRBJ1-4 | TRBV28 | CASSPWRANEKLFF | TGTGCCAGCAGTCCCTGGCGGGCTAATGAAAAACTGTTTTTT
- | TRBD2 | TRBJ2-5 | TRBV13 | CASSLGLAEIKQETQYF | TGTGCCAGCAGCTTAGGACTAGCGGAGATTAAACAAGAGACCCAGTACTTC
few | - | TRBJ1-3 | TRBV29-1 | CSVGGPTGPSGNTIYF | TGCAGCGTTGGTGGCCCAACTGGACCCTCTGGAAACACCATATATTTT
few | - | TRBJ1-1 | TRBV5-1 | CASSLGAGSTEAFF | TGCGCCAGCAGCTTGGGGGCTGGGAGCACTGAAGCTTTCTTT
- | - | TRBJ2-1 | TRBV5-1 | CASSLGWNEQFF | TGCGCCAGCAGCTTGGGGTGGAATGAGCAGTTCTTC
- | - | TRBJ1-1 | TRBV27 | CASSLRGQSNTEAFF | TGTGCCAGCAGTTTAAGAGGACAGTCGAACACTGAAGCTTTCTTT